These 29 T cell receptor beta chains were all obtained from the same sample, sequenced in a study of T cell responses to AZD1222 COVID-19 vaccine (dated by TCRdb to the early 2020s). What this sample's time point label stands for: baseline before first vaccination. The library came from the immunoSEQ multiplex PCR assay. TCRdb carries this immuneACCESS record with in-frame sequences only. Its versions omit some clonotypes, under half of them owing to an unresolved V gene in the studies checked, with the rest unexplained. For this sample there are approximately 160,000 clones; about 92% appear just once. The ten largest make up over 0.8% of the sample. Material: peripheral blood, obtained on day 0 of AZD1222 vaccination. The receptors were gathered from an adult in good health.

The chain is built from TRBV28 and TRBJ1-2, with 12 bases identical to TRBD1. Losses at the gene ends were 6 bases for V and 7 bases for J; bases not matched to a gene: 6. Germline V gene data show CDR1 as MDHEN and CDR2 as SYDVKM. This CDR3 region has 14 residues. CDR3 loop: CASRSGTGGRGYTF. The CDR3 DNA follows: TGTGCCAGCAGGTCCGGGACAGGGGGCCGTGGCTACACCTTC.

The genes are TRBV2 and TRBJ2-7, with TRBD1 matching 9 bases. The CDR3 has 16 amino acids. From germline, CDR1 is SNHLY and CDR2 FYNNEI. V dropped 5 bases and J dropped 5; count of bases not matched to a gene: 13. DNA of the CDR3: TGTGCCAGCAGTCCGGACAGGGGCAGGAGTAGGAACGAGCAGTACTTC. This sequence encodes CASSPDRGRSRNEQYF.

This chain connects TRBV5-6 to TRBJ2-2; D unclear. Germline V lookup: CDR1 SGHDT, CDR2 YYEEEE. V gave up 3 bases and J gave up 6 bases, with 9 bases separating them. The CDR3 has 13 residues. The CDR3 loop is CASSYWRPGELFF. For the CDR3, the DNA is TGTGCCAGCAGCTATTGGAGACCCGGGGAGCTGTTTTTT.

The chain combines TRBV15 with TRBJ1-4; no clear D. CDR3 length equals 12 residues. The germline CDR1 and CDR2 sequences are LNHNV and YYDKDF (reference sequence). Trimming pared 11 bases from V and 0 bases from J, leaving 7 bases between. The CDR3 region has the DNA TGTGCCGTCAGTACAACTAATGAAAAACTGTTTTTT. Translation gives CAVSTTNEKLFF.

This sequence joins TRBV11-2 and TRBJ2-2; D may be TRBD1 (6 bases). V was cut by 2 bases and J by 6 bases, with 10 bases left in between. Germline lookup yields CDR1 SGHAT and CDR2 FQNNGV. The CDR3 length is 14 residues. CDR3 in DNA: TGTGCCAGCAGCTTATATGGGGGCCCCGGGGAGCTGTTTTTT. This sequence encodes CASSLYGGPGELFF.

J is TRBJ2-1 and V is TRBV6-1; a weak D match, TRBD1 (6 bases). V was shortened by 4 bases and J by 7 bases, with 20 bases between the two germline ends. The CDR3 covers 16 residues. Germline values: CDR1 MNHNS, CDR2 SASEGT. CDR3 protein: CASSGKTGALRNEQFF. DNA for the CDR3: TGTGCCAGCAGTGGGAAGACAGGCGCCTTGAGGAATGAGCAGTTCTTC.

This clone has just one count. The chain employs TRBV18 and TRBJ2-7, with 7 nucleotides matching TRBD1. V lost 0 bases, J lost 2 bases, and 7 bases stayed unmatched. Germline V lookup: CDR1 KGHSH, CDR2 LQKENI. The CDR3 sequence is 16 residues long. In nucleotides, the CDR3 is TGTGCCAGCTCACCACCGCGACAGGGTGTCCCCTACGAGCAGTACTTC. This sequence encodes CASSPPRQGVPYEQYF.

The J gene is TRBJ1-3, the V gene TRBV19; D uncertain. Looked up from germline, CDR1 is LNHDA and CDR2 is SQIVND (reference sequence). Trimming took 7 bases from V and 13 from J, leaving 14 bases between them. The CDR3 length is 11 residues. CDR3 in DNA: TGTGCCAGTACTTGGGTCAGCGATATATATTTT. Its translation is CASTWVSDIYF.

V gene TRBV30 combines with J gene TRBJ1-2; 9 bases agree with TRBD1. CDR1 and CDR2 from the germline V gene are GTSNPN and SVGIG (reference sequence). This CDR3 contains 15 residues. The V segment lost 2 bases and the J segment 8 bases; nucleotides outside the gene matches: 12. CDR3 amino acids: CAWSKGTGRSTGYTF. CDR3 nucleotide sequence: TGTGCCTGGAGTAAGGGGACAGGGCGGAGTACGGGCTACACCTTC.

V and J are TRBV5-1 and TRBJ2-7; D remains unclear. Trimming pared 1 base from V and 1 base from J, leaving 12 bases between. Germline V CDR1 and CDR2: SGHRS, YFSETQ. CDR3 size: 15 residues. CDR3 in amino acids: CASSLWGTYSYEQYF. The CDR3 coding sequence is TGCGCCAGCAGCTTGTGGGGTACATATTCCTACGAGCAGTACTTC.

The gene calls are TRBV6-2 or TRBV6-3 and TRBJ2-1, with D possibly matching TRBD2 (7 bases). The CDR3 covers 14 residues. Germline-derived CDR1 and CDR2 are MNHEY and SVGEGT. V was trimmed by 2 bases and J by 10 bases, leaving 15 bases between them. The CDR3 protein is CASSYQGGGGEQFF. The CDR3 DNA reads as TGTGCCAGCAGTTACCAAGGCGGGGGCGGAGAGCAGTTCTTC.

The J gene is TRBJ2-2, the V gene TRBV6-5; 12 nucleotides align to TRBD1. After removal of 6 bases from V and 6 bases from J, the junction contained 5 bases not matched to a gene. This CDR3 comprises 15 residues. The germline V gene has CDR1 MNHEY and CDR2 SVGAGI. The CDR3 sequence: CASSVRDRGPGELFF. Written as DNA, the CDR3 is TGTGCCAGCAGCGTCCGGGACAGGGGGCCCGGGGAGCTGTTTTTT.

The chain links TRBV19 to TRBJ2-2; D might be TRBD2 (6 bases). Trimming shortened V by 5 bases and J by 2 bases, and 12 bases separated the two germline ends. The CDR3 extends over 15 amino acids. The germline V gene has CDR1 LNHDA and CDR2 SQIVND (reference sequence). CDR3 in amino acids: CASSAGRTNTGELFF. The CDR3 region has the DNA TGTGCCAGTAGTGCAGGGAGGACAAACACCGGGGAGCTGTTTTTT.

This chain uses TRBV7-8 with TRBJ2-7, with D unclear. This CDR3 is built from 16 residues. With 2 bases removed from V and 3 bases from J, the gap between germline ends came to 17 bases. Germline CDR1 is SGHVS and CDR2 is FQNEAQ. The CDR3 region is CASSLPPRTALYEQYF. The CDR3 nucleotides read TGTGCCAGCAGCTTACCCCCTCGGACCGCACTCTACGAGCAGTACTTC.

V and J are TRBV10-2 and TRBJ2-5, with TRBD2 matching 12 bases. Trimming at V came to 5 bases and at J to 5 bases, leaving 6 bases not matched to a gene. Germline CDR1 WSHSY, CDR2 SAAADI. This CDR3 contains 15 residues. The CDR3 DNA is TGCGCCAGCAGTCCTAGCGGGGGGGCCAGGGAGACCCAGTACTTC. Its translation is CASSPSGGARETQYF.

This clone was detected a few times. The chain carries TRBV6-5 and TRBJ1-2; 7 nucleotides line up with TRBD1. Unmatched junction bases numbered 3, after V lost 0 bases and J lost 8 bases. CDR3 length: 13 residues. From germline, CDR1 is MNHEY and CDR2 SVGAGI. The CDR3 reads CASSYSNRGGYTF. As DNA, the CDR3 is TGTGCCAGCAGTTACTCCAACAGGGGAGGCTACACCTTC.

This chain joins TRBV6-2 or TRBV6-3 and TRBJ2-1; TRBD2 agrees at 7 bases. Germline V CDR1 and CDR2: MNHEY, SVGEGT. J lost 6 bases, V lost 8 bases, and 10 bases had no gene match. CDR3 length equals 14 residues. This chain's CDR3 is CASRPRGEVNEQFF. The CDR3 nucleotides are TGTGCCAGCCGCCCTCGGGGGGAGGTCAATGAGCAGTTCTTC.

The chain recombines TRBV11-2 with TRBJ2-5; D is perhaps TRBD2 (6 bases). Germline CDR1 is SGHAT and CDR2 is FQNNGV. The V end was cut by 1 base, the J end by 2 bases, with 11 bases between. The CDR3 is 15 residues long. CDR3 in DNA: TGTGCCAGCAGCTTAGGCGGCGGACTACAAGAGACCCAGTACTTC. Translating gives CASSLGGGLQETQYF. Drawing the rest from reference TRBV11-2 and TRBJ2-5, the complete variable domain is EAGVAQSPRYKIIEKRQSVAFWCNPISGHATLYWYQQILGQGPKLLIQFQNNGVVDDSQLPKDRFSAERLKGVDSTLKIQPAKLEDSAVYLCASSLGGGLQETQYFGPGTRLLVL.

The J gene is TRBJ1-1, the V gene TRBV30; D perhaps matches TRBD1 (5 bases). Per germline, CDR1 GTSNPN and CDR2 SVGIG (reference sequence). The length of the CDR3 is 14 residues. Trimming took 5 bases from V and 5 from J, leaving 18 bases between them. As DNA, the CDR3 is TGTGCCTGGGCCAGACGGGGGGGAAGGACTGAAGCTTTCTTT. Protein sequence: CAWARRGGRTEAFF.

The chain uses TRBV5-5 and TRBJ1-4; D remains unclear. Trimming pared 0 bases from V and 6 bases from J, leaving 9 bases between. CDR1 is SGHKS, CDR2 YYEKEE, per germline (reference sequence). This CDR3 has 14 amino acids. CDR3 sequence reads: CASSLGRIDEKLFF. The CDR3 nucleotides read TGTGCCAGCAGCTTGGGGCGGATAGATGAAAAACTGTTTTTT.

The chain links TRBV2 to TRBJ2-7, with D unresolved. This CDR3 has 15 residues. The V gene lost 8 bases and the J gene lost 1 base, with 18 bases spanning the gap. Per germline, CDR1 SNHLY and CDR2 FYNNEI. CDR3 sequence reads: CASSKGRKASYEQYF. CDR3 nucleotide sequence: TGTGCCAGCTCTAAAGGACGAAAAGCTTCCTACGAGCAGTACTTC.

The CDR3 coding sequence is TGCGCCAGCAGCCAAGACCCGGGACTTAACTATGGCTACACCTTC. It yields the protein CASSQDPGLNYGYTF. The rearrangement joins TRBV4-3 to TRBJ1-2; D is possibly TRBD1 (5 bases). Germline V CDR1 and CDR2: LGHNA, YSLEER. The ends were cut back, 0 bases at V and 1 base at J, with 9 bases in the middle. The CDR3 totals 15 residues.

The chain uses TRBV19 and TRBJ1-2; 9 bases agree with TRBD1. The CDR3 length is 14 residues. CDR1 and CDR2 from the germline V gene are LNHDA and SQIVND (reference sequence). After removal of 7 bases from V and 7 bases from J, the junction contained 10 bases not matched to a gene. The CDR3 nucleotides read TGTGCCAGTACCTTATCCGGGACAGGGAGTGGCTACACCTTC. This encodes CASTLSGTGSGYTF.

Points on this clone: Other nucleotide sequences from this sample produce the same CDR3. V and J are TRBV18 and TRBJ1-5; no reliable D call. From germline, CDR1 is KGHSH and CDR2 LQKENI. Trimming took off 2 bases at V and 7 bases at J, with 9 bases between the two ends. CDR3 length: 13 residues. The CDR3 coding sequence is TGTGCCAGCTCACCAGGAGAGAACCAGCCCCAGCATTTT. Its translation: CASSPGENQPQHF.

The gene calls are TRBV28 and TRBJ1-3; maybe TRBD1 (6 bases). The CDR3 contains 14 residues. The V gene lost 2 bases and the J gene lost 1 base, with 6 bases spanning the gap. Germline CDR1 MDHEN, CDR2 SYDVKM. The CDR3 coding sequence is TGTGCCAGCAGTTTAGACAGGTCTGGAAACACCATATATTTT. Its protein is CASSLDRSGNTIYF.

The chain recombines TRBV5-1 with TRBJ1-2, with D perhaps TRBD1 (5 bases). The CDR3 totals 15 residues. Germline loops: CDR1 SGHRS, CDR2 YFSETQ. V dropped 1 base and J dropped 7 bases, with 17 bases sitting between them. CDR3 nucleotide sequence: TGCGCCAGCAGCTTGCCCCAGGGTAACGGAGTTGGCTACACCTTC. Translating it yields CASSLPQGNGVGYTF.

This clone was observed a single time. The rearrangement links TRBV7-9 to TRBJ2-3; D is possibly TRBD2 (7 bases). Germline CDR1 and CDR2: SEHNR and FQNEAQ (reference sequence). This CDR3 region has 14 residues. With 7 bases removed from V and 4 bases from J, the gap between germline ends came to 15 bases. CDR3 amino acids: CASTEGGLADTQYF. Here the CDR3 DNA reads TGTGCCAGCACAGAGGGGGGGCTGGCAGATACGCAGTATTTT.

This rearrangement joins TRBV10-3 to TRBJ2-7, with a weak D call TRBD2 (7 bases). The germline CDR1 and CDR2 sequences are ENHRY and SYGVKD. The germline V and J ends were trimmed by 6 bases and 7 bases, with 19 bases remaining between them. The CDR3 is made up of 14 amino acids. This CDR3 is CAIRAGGPEREQYF. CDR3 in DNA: TGTGCCATCAGGGCCGGGGGGCCGGAACGAGAGCAGTACTTC.

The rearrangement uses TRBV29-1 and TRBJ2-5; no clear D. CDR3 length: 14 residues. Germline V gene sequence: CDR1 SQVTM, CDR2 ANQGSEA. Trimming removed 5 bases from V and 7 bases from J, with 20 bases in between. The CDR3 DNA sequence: TGCAGCGTTTCCACTCCTATAGGACCCGGGACCCAGTACTTC. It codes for CSVSTPIGPGTQYF. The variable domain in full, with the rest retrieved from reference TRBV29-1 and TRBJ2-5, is SAVISQKPSRDICQRGTSLTIQCQVDSQVTMMFWYRQQPGQSLTLIATANQGSEATYESGFVIDKFPISRPNLTFSTLTVSNMSPEDSSIYLCSVSTPIGPGTQYFGPGTRLLVL.